This record looks at one T cell receptor (beta chain) sequence and its context. No antigen is known for it. No clone much larger than this one lies a single base away; base qualities are absent. The data belong to a study of regulatory T cells in long-lasting Graves disease (dated by TCRdb to about 2021). As for the study more broadly: Persistent Graves' disease was defined as antithyroid drug treatment for over 5 years with persistently positive TSH receptor autoantibodies. Patients with persistent Graves' disease were compared with patients with newly diagnosed Graves' disease using TCR sequencing and RNA sequencing of peripheral blood. A total of about 35 samples underwent TCR sequencing, from 13 patients with persistent Graves' disease and roughly 20 patients with newly diagnosed Graves' disease. Persistent Graves' disease patients in the clinical cohort had taken antithyroid drugs for approximately 9.5 years on average. The study took place in China and was registered as a clinical trial.

CDR1 and CDR2 are read off the germline V gene (reference sequence) as MNHEY and SMNVEV. V loses 3 bases of germline sequence and J loses 0 bases, and the interval between the two ends is 17 bases. The CDR3 spans 17 residues, from the cysteine through the phenylalanine. Of all the DNA, just the CDR3 is kept, 51 bases in frame from base 1. In the paper's terms, the time point label means: persistent/refractory GD, antithyroid drugs over 5 years with positive TRAb. For both TCR sequencing and RNA sequencing, RNA was extracted from PBMCs using TRIzol. Graves' disease was diagnosed according to American Thyroid Association guidelines. The patients came from an endocrinology department in Xi'an, China. From each patient, 8 to 10 milliliters of peripheral blood was collected into an EDTA anticoagulant tube. Ficoll Paque Plus density gradient separation was used to isolate PBMCs, and no further T cell sorting was performed. An Agilent 2100 Bioanalyzer and agarose gel were used to check RNA quality, and a NanoDrop 2000 was used to measure RNA concentration.

Preparation of the library involved multiplex PCR. Instrument on record: Illumina HiSeq 4000. TCR beta libraries were built with iRepertoire HTBI primers and Arm-PCR amplification of CDR3 regions. Gel purification was performed on PCR products prior to sequencing. In the paper's pipeline: Gene usage analysis of CDR3 amino acid clonotypes used the approximately 62 TRBV and more than 13 TRBJ segments found across samples. COPE and FqMerger were used to merge filtered high-quality paired reads into contigs. BLAST was used to align contigs to IMGT TRBV, TRBD and TRBJ reference genes, and CDR3 was defined according to IMGT. Any clonotype with a frequency above 0.1% was classified as a highly expanded clone. Shannon entropy served as the measure of repertoire diversity, while the Gini coefficient captured V-J evenness. Public clonotypes were defined as clonotypes shared by more than one individual. TCRdb trimmed the raw reads at Q25, called clones with MiXCR and kept productive beta chains. Rows with a matching CDR3 protein are joined into one entry that keeps the most common DNA and genes. V and J calls and clone size were set by TCRdb, not the authors. The sample contains roughly 490,000 distinct CDR3 sequences, about 20% of them found a single time. 13% of the sample is held by the ten biggest clonotypes.

Points the paper makes about the study in general: Compared with newly diagnosed patients, patients with persistent Graves' disease had lower TCR Shannon entropy and fewer highly expanded clones, which suggests clonal expansion. The study examined only peripheral blood because the primary lesion, thyroid tissue, could not be accessed. Persistent patients shared more public clonotypes among themselves (around 2,700) than newly diagnosed patients did (about 1,000). Sequencing and analysis were restricted to the TCR beta chain. The small sample size was acknowledged by the authors as a limitation that may reduce accuracy. Preferential use of TRBV28, TRBJ1-2 and TRBJ2-5 was observed in persistent disease, whereas TRBV20-1 and TRBJ2-1 were favored in newly diagnosed disease.

Sequencing was performed on peripheral blood mononuclear cells (PBMCs), taken when the disease was refractory, from a patient treated with antithyroid drugs. The chain was built from TRBV27 and TRBJ1-1; a confident D gene designation cannot be given. This TCR was recovered from a female donor with Graves disease. The sequenced DNA is TGTGCCAGCAGTTTGGGTGTTAGTAAGATTATGAACACTGAAGCTTTCTTT. Translated, it reads CASSLGVSKIMNTEAFF.